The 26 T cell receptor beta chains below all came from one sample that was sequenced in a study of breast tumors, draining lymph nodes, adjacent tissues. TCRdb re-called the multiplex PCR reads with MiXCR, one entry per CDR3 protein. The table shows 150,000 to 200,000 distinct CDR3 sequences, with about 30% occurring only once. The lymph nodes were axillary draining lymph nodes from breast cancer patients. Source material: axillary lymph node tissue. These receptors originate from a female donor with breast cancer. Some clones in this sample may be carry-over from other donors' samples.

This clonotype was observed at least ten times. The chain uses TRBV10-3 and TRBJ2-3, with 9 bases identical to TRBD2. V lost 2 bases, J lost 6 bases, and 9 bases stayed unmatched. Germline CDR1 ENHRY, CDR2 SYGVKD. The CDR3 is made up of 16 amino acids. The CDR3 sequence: CAISEPSGAGLDTQYF. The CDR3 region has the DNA TGTGCCATCAGTGAGCCTAGCGGGGCCGGGCTGGATACGCAGTATTTT.

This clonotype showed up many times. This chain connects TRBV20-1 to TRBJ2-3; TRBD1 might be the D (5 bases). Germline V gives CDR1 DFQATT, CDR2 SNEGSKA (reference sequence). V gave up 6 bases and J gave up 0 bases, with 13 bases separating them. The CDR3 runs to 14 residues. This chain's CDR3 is CSAIRESSTDTQYF. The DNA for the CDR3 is TGCAGTGCCATCAGGGAATCTAGCACAGATACGCAGTATTTT.

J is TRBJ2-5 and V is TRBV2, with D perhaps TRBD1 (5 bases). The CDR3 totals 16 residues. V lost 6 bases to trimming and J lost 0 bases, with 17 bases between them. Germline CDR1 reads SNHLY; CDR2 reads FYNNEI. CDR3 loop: CASRARQGRDQETQYF. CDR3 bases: TGTGCCAGCAGGGCTCGGCAGGGCCGTGACCAAGAGACCCAGTACTTC.

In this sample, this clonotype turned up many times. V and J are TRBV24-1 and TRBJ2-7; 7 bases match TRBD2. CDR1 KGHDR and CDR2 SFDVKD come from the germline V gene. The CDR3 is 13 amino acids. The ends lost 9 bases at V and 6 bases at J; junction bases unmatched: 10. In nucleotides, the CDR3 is TGTGCCACCTCGGAGCGGGGCGGCCCCGAGCAGTACTTC. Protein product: CATSERGGPEQYF.

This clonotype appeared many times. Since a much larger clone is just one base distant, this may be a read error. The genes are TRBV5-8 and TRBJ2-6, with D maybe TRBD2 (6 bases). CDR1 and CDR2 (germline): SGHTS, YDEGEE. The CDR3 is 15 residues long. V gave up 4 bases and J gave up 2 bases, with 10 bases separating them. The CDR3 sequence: CASSRTGAGANVLTF. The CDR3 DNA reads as TGTGCCAGCAGCCGGACGGGGGCTGGGGCCAACGTCCTGACTTTC. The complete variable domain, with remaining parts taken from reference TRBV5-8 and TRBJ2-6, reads EAGVTQSPTHLIKTRGQQATLRCSPISGHTSVYWYQQALGLGLQFLLWYDEGEERNRGNFPPRFSGRQFPNYSSELNVNALELEDSALYLCASSRTGAGANVLTFGAGSRLTVL.

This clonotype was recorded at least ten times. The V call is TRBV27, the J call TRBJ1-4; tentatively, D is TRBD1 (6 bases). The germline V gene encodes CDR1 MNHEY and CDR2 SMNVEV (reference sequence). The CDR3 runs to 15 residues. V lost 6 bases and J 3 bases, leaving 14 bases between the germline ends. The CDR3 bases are TGTGCCAGCAGACAGGCAGGGGCGGCTAATGAAAAACTGTTTTTT. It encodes CASRQAGAANEKLFF.

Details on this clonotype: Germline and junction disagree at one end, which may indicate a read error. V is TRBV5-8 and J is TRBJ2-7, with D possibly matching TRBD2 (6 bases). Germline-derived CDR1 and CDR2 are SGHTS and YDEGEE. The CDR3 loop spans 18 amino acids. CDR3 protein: CASSLGGLTGLCSYEQYF. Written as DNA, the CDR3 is TGCGCCAGCAGCCTCGGAGGACTAACGGGACTGTGCTCCTACGAGCAGTACTTC.

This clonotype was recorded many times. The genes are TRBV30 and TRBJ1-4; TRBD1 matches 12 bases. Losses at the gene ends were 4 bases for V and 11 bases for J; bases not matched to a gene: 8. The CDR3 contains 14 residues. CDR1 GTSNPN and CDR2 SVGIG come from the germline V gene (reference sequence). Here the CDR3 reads CAWMTGQGARKLFF. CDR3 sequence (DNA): TGTGCCTGGATGACGGGACAGGGGGCAAGGAAACTGTTTTTT.

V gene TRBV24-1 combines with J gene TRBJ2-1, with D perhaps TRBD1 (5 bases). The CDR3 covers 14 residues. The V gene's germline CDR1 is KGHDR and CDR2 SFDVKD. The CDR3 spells CVPPLTDKYNEQFF. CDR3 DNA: TGTGTCCCGCCGTTGACGGACAAGTACAATGAGCAGTTCTTC.

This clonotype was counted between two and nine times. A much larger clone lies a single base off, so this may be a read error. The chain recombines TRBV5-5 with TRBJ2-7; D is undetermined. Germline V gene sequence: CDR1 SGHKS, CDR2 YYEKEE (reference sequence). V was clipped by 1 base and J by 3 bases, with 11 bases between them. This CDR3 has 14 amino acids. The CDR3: CASSLFGTRYEQYF. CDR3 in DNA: TGTGCCAGCAGCTTGTTCGGCACCCGCTACGAGCAGTACTTC.

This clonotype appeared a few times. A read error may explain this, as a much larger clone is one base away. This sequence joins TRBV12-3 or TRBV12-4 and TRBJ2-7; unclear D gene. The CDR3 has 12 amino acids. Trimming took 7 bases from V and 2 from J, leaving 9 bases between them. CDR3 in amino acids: CASTHSTYEQYF. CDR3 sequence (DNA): TGTGCCAGCACCCACTCAACCTACGAGCAGTACTTC.

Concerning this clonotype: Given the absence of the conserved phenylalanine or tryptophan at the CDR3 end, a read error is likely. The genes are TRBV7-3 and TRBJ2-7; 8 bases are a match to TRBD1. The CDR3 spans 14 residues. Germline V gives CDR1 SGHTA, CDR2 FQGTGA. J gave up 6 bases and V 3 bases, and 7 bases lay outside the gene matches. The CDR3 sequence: CASSLGQVRGEQYL. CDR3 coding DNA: TGTGCCAGCAGCTTGGGACAGGTAAGGGGCGAGCAGTACCTC.

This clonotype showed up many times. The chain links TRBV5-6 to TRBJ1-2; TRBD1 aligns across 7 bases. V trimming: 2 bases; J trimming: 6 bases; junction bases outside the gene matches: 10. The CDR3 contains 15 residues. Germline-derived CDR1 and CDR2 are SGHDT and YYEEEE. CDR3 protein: CASSLSGGRGHGYTF. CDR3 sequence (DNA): TGTGCCAGCAGCTTATCAGGGGGGCGCGGCCATGGCTACACCTTC.

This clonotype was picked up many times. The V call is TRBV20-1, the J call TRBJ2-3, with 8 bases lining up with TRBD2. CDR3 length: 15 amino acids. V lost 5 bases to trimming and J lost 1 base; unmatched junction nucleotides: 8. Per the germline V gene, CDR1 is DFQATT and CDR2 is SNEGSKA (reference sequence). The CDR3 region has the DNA TGCAGTGCTGGGCGGGCAGCGGGGGGCACAGATACGCAGTATTTT. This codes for CSAGRAAGGTDTQYF.

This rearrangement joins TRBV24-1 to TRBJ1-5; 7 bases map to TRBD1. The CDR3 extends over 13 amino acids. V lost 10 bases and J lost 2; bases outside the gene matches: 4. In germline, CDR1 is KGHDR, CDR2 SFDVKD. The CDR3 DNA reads TGTGCCACGAGACAGGGCGGCAATCAGCCCCAGCATTTT. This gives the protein CATRQGGNQPQHF.

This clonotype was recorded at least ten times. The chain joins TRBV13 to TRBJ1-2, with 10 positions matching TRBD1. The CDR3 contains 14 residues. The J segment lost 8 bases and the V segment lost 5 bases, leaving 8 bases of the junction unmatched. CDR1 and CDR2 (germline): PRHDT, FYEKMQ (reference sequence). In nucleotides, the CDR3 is TGTGCCAGCAGCGGACCGACAGGGGGCGACGGCTACACCTTC. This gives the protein CASSGPTGGDGYTF.

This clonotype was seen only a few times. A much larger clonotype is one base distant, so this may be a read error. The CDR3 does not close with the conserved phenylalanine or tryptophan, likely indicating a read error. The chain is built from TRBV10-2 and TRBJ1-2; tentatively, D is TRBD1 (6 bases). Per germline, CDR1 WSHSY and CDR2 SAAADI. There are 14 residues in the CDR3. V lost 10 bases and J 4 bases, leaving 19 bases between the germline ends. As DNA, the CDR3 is TGCGCCACCCAAAACCCAGACAGGTTCTATGGCTACACCTCC. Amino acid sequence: CATQNPDRFYGYTS.

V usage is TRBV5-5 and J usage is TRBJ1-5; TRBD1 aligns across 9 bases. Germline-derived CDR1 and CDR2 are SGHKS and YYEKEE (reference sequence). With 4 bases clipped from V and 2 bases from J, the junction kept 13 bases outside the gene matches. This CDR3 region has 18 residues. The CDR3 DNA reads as TGTGCCAGCAGCAGGACAGGGGCCCGTGGTATGGGCAATCAGCCCCAGCATTTT. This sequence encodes CASSRTGARGMGNQPQHF. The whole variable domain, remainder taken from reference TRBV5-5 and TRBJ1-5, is DAGVTQSPTHLIKTRGQQVTLRCSPISGHKSVSWYQQVLGQGPQFIFQYYEKEERGRGNFPDRFSARQFPNYSSELNVNALLLGDSALYLCASSRTGARGMGNQPQHFGDGTRLSIL.

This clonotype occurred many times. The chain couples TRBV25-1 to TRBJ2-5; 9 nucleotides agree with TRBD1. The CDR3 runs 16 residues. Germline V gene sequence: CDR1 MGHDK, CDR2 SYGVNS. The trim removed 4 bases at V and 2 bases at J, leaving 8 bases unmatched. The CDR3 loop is CASSVSRTGVQETQYF. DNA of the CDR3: TGTGCCAGCAGTGTGTCCCGGACAGGGGTGCAAGAGACCCAGTACTTC. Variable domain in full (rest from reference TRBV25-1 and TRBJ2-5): EADIYQTPRYLVIGTGKKITLECSQTMGHDKMYWYQQDPGMELHLIHYSYGVNSTEKGDLSSESTVSRIRTEHFPLTLESARPSHTSQYLCASSVSRTGVQETQYFGPGTRLLVL.

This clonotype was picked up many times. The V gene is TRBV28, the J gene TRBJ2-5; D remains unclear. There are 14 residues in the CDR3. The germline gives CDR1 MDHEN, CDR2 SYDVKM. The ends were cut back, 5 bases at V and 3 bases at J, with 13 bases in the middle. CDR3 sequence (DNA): TGTGCCAGCAGTCAAATCGGCCCGGAAGAGACCCAGTACTTC. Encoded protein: CASSQIGPEETQYF.

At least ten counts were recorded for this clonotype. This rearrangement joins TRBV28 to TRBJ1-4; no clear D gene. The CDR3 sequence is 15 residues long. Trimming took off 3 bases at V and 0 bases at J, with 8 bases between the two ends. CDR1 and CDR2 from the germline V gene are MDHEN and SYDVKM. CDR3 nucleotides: TGTGCCAGCAGTTTCCCAGAAGCAACTAATGAAAAACTGTTTTTT. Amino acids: CASSFPEATNEKLFF.

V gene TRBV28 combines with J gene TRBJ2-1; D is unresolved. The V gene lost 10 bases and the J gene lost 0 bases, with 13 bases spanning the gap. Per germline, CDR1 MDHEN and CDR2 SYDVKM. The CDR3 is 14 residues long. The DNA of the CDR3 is TGTGCCACCATGGGCGGCTACTCCTACAATGAGCAGTTCTTC. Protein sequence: CATMGGYSYNEQFF.

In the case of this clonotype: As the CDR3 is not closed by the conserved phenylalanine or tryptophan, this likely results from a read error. CDR3 residues: CATSDPTGLAGALGTQYL. The CDR3 region has the DNA TGTGCCACCAGTGACCCTACTGGACTAGCGGGGGCTTTAGGTACGCAGTATCTT. The chain combines TRBV24-1 with TRBJ2-3, with TRBD2 matching 13 bases. Germline trimming cut 4 bases from V and 8 bases from J; bases unmatched to any gene: 14. In germline, CDR1 is KGHDR, CDR2 SFDVKD. There are 18 residues in the CDR3.

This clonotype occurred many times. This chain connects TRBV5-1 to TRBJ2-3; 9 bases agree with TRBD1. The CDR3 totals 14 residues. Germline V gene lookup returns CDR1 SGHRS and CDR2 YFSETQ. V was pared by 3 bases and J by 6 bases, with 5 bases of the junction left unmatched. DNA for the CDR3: TGCGCCAGCAGCTCTGGACAGGGGTGGGATACGCAGTATTTT. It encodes CASSSGQGWDTQYF.

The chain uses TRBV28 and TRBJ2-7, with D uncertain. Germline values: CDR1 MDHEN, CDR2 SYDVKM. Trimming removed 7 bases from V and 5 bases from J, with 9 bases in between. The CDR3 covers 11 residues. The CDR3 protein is CASMFLDEQYF. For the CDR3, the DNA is TGTGCCAGCATGTTCTTAGACGAGCAGTACTTC.

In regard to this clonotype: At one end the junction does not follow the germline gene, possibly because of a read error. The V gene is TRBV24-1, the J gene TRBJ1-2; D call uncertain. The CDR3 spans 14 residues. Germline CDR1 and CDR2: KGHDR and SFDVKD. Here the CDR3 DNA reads TGTGTCACCAGTGACCTGACAACGGGCTATGGCTACGCCTTC. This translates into CVTSDLTTGYGYAF.